These 11 T cell receptor beta chains originate from one sample sequenced in a study of blood T cell repertoires in COVID-19. Assay: immunoSEQ multiplex PCR; the TCRdb copy retains only in-frame clones and omits some. The sample includes about 59,000 clones, roughly 78% of them seen just once. Sequenced: peripheral blood. The source is a man in his 60s with acute or convalescent COVID-19.

This sequence joins TRBV5-1 and TRBJ2-1, with 8 positions matching TRBD2. Germline CDR1 is SGHRS and CDR2 is YFSETQ. V was pared by 4 bases and J by 0 bases, with 9 bases of the junction left unmatched. The CDR3 has 17 amino acids. The CDR3 sequence is CASSGDASGPSYNEQFF. CDR3 coding DNA: TGCGCCAGCAGCGGGGACGCTAGCGGGCCCTCCTACAATGAGCAGTTCTTC.

The chain combines TRBV7-2 with TRBJ2-2, with 7 nucleotides matching TRBD2. The CDR3 has 16 residues. CDR1 is SGHTA, CDR2 FQGNSA, per germline. J was trimmed by 5 bases and V by 2 bases; bases with no gene match: 8. For the CDR3, the DNA is TGTGCCAGCAGCTTACTAGCGGTCGGTGGAACCGGGGAGCTGTTTTTT. Translated, it gives CASSLLAVGGTGELFF.

The chain recombines TRBV5-4 with TRBJ2-1, with 7 bases lining up with TRBD2. The V and J ends lost 6 bases and 8 bases, in that order; junction bases with no gene match: 14. Germline CDR1 reads SGHNT; CDR2 reads YYREEE (reference sequence). CDR3 length: 15 residues. The CDR3 region has the DNA TGTGCCAGCATGCCCGGGAGGTCCTGGGTCGATGAGCAGTTCTTC. Translating gives CASMPGRSWVDEQFF.

The rearrangement links TRBV21-1 to TRBJ2-7; the D call in the table, TRBD2, was not verified against the DNA. TRBV21-1 is labeled a pseudogene. The CDR3 has 11 residues. The CDR3 sequence is CASSPRSEKSF. The DNA for the CDR3 is TGTGCCAGCAGCCCCCGATCGGAGAAGTCCTTC.

This rearrangement joins TRBV2 to TRBJ1-5; 8 nucleotides line up with TRBD1. Germline V lookup: CDR1 SNHLY, CDR2 FYNNEI. The V segment lost 4 bases and the J segment 1 base; nucleotides outside the gene matches: 3. CDR3 length: 15 amino acids. The CDR3 DNA is TGTGCCAGCAGTGGGGACAGGACAAGCAATCAGCCCCAGCATTTT. Encoded protein: CASSGDRTSNQPQHF.

This clone was found once. The chain couples TRBV6-5 to TRBJ1-4, with D perhaps matching TRBD1 (6 bases). There are 15 residues in the CDR3. The germline V gene has CDR1 MNHEY and CDR2 SVGAGI. The V end was cut by 0 bases, the J end by 5 bases, with 10 bases between. The CDR3 spells CASSYSAGQNEKLFF. CDR3 DNA sequence: TGTGCCAGCAGTTACTCTGCCGGACAGAATGAAAAACTGTTTTTT.

This clone turned up a few times. The chain is built from TRBV7-4 and TRBJ1-3; D uncertain. V was trimmed by 6 bases and J by 4 bases, leaving 16 bases between them. Looked up from germline, CDR1 is SGHVT and CDR2 is SQSDAQ. This CDR3 has 15 amino acids. CDR3 amino acids: CASRSDWYPGNTIYF. Written as DNA, the CDR3 is TGTGCCAGCAGGTCAGACTGGTACCCCGGAAACACCATATATTTT.

This clone has only one observation. This chain uses TRBV9 with TRBJ1-2, with no clear D. Trimming took 0 bases from V and 5 from J, leaving 8 bases between them. The CDR3 length is 13 residues. CDR1 and CDR2 from the germline V gene are SGDLS and YYNGEE. The CDR3 DNA follows: TGTGCCAGCAGCGTAGAGGGAGGGTATGGCTACACCTTC. Amino acids: CASSVEGGYGYTF.

This chain uses TRBV27 with TRBJ2-7; D might be TRBD1 (6 bases). The V end was cut by 6 bases, the J end by 4 bases, with 16 bases between. The germline V gene encodes CDR1 MNHEY and CDR2 SMNVEV (reference sequence). The CDR3 has 14 amino acids. As DNA, the CDR3 is TGTGCCAGCAGCCGAGCAGGGGAAATATACGAGCAGTACTTC. It translates to CASSRAGEIYEQYF.

The chain uses TRBV3-1 (or the pseudogene TRBV3-2) and TRBJ2-1, with D uncertain. Germline V gives CDR1 LGHDT, CDR2 YNNKEL (reference sequence). CDR3 length: 12 residues. The V end lost 2 bases, the J end lost 5 bases, and 4 bases lay between the germline ends. CDR3 DNA sequence: TGTGCCAGCAGCCAAAGCGACAATGAGCAGTTCTTC. Translated, it gives CASSQSDNEQFF.

The gene calls are TRBV5-1 and TRBJ2-7; D might be TRBD2 (5 bases). The V gene lost 5 bases and the J gene lost 5 bases, with 14 bases spanning the gap. Germline V gene data show CDR1 as SGHRS and CDR2 as YFSETQ. The CDR3 runs to 13 residues. The CDR3 nucleotides are TGCGCCAGCAGTGATCAGCGGTCTGACGAGCAGTACTTC. Translating gives CASSDQRSDEQYF. Filled out from reference TRBV5-1 and TRBJ2-7, the complete variable domain reads KAGVTQTPRYLIKTRGQQVTLSCSPISGHRSVSWYQQTPGQGLQFLFEYFSETQRNKGNFPGRFSGRQFSNSRSEMNVSTLELGDSALYLCASSDQRSDEQYFGPGTRLTVT.